What follows is one T cell receptor (beta chain) and its context. Its antigen is still unknown. Using immunoSEQ multiplex PCR, the repertoire was profiled, and TCRdb retains in-frame clones only, with some absent. The sample has fewer than 70,000 clones, approximately 71% seen once. The data originate from a study of cytotoxic CD8 clonotypes in ibrutinib-treated CLL. As for the study in general: Mean values per sample were a few hundred thousand productive templates and 94,082 productive rearrangements. Study-level findings and limits: Different sampling times were used for sustained-remission and progressing patients. Rising at ibrutinib response, clonality subsequently fell back toward baseline at progression.

With V trimmed by 6 bases and J by 4 bases, 13 bases remained unmatched. Germline CDR1 is MNHNY and CDR2 is SVGAGI (reference sequence). The CDR3 contains 16 residues. This clonotype originated in a human donor with chronic lymphocytic leukemia. The genes are TRBV6-6 and TRBJ2-7; 9 bases agree with TRBD2. This sample comprised PBMCs, obtained after 12 months of ibrutinib treatment. CDR3 protein: CASSQPLPGLAYEQYF. The DNA of the CDR3 is TGTGCCAGCAGCCAGCCCCTACCGGGACTAGCTTACGAGCAGTACTTC.